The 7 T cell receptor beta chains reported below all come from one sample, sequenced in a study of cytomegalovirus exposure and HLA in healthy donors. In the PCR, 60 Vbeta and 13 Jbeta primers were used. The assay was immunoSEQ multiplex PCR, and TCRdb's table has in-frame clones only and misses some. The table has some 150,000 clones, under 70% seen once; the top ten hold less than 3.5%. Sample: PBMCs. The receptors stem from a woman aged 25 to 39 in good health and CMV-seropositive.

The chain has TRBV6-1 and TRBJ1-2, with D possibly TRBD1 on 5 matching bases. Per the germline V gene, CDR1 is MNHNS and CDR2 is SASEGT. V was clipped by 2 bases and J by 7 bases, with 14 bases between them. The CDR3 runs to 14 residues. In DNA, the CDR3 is TGTGCCAGCAGTGAAACGGGGGGTTCGCTTGGCTACACCTTC. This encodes CASSETGGSLGYTF.

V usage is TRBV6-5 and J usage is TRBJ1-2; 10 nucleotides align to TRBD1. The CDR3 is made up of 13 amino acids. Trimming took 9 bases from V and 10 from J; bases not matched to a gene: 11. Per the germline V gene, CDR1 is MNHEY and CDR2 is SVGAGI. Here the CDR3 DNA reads TGTGCCAGTCAAAGGACAGGGGGTATGTCCTACACCTTC. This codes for CASQRTGGMSYTF.

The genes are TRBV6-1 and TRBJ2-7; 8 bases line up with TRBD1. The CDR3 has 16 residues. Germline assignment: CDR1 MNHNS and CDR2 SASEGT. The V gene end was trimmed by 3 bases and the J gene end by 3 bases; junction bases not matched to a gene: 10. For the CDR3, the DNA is TGTGCCAGCAGTGATTCTCATAGGGACAGGCACTACGAGCAGTACTTC. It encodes CASSDSHRDRHYEQYF.

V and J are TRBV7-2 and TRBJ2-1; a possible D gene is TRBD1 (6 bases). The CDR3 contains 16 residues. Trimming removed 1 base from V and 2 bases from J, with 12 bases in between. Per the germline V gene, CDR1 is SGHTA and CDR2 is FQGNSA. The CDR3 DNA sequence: TGTGCCAGCAGCTTAGACAGTGGGGGCGCCTACAATGAGCAGTTCTTC. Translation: CASSLDSGGAYNEQFF.

The CDR3 protein is CASSLPLTGLNIQYF. CDR3 DNA sequence: TGTGCCAGCAGTTTACCCCTGACAGGACTAAACATTCAGTACTTC. The chain carries TRBV28 and TRBJ2-4, with D perhaps TRBD1 (6 bases). CDR3 length: 15 residues. V was shortened by 2 bases and J by 6 bases, with 14 bases between the two germline ends. Germline V gives CDR1 MDHEN, CDR2 SYDVKM.

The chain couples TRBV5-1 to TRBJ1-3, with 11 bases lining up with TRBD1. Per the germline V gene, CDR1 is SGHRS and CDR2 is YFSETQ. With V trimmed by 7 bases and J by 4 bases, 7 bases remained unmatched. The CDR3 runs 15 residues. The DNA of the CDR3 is TGCGCCAGCCGGCAGGGACAGGGGGTAGGAAACACCATATATTTT. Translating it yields CASRQGQGVGNTIYF.

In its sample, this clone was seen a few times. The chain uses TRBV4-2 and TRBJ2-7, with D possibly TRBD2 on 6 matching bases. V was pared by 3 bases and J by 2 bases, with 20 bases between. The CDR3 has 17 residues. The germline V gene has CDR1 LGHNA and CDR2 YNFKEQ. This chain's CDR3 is CASSQEIPGTVAYEQYF. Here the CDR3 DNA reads TGTGCCAGCAGCCAGGAAATACCCGGGACTGTAGCCTACGAGCAGTACTTC.